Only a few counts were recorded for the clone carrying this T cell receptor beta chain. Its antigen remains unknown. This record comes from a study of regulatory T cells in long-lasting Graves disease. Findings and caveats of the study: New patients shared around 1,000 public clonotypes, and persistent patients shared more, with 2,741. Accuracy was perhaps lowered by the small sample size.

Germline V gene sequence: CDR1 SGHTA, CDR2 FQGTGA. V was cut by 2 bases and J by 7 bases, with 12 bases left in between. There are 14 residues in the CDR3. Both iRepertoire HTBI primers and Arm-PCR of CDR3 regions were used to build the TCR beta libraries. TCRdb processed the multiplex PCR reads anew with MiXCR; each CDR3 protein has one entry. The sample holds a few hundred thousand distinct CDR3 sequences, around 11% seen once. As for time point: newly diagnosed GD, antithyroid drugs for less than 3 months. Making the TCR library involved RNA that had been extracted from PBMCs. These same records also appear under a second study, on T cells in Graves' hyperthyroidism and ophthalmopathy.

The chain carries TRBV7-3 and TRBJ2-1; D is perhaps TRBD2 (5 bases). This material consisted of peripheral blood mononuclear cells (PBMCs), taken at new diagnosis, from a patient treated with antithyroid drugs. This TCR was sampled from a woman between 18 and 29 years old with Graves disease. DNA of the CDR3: TGTGCCAGCAGCTTAGAGCGGCTCGGTAATGAGCAGTTCTTC. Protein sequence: CASSLERLGNEQFF. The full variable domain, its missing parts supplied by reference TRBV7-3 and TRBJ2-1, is GAGVSQTPSNKVTEKGKYVELRCDPISGHTALYWYRQSLGQGPEFLIYFQGTGAADDSGLPNDRFFAVRPEGSVSTLKIQRTERGDSAVYLCASSLERLGNEQFFGPGTRLTVL.